These T cell receptor beta chains were read from a single sample in a study of T cell responses to AZD1222 COVID-19 vaccine. Data came from immunoSEQ multiplex PCR; TCRdb stores just in-frame clones and leaves some out. The sample records 150,000 or so clones, about 89% being singletons. Sequenced here: peripheral blood, sampled 28 days after the second AZD1222 dose. The receptors derive from an adult who received the AZD1222 COVID-19 vaccine. CDR3s include the opening cysteine and the closing phenylalanine or tryptophan. D genes are given only for firm matches. Not every row has a clone size; where given, it reads once, few, many or a size class.

TRBV30	.	TRBD2	TRBJ2-5	TGTGCCTGGAGCCTGCGGGGGGGGAGGGAGACCCAGTACTTC	CAWSLRGGRETQYF
TRBV11-3	.	.	TRBJ2-7	TGTGCCAGCAGCTTGGAGGGGGGACTTATCTCCGAGCAGTACTTC	CASSLEGGLISEQYF
TRBV3-1/TRBV3-2	.	.	TRBJ1-1	TGTGCCAGCAGCCAAGGGTGGGGGAACACTGAAGCTTTCTTT	CASSQGWGNTEAFF
TRBV12-3/TRBV12-4	.	.	TRBJ2-3	TGTGCCAGCAGTCCCTACGTAGATACGCAGTATTTT	CASSPYVDTQYF
TRBV11-3	.	.	TRBJ1-1	TGTGCCAGCAGCTTAGACGGCAGGGGAAGGACTGAAGCTTTCTTT	CASSLDGRGRTEAFF
TRBV25-1	.	.	TRBJ2-2	TGTGCCAGCAGTGACATTGGGTTAGGCACCGGGGAGCTGTTTTTT	CASSDIGLGTGELFF
TRBV30	.	.	TRBJ1-2	TGTGCCTCTAGTCTGAGAGGGGGAGGGTTAAACTATGGCTACACCTTC	CASSLRGGGLNYGYTF
TRBV7-2	.	.	TRBJ1-4	TGTGCCAGCAGCTGGGGGGCCCCTCGGGGCGAAAAACTGTTTTTT	CASSWGAPRGEKLFF
TRBV27	.	TRBD2	TRBJ2-1	TGTGCCAGCATCCGGCTGACTAGCGGGAAGGGGTCCTACAATGAGCAGTTCTTC	CASIRLTSGKGSYNEQFF
TRBV6-6	.	.	TRBJ2-7	TGTGCCAGCAGCTTCGCACCACCTCCCGACGAGCAGTACTTC	CASSFAPPPDEQYF
TRBV20-1	once	.	TRBJ2-1	TGCAGTGCTAGAGATAGCCGGGAGCAGTTCTTC	CSARDSREQFF
TRBV7-2	.	TRBD2	TRBJ2-1	TGTGCCAGCAGCTTAGGGGCTAGCGGGGGCTACAATGAGCAGTTCTTC	CASSLGASGGYNEQFF
TRBV19	.	.	TRBJ2-1	TGTGCCAGTAGTCCTCAAACAGGGATGGGTTCAAACAATGAGCAGTTCTTC	CASSPQTGMGSNNEQFF
TRBV6-5	.	.	TRBJ1-4	TGTGCCAGCAGGGGGGAGCCTCCTAATGAAAAACTGTTTTTT	CASRGEPPNEKLFF
TRBV7-9	.	.	TRBJ2-7	TGTGCCAGCAGCTTGACAGAGAGGGGGGACGAGCAGTACTTC	CASSLTERGDEQYF
TRBV7-2	.	TRBD2	TRBJ2-7	TGTGCCAGCAGCTTAGATATATCTAGCGGGGGCTACGAGCAGTACTTC	CASSLDISSGGYEQYF
TRBV7-2	.	TRBD1	TRBJ2-5	TGTGCCAGCAGCCCCGCGACAGGGGCCGGGGAGACCCAGTACTTC	CASSPATGAGETQYF
TRBV18	.	.	TRBJ1-2	TGTGCCAGCTCGAACCAGGTTGGCTACACCTTC	CASSNQVGYTF
TRBV24-1	.	TRBD1	TRBJ2-5	TGTGCCACCAGTGATTTGGAAGGACAGGGCTTCCAAGAGACCCAGTACTTC	CATSDLEGQGFQETQYF
TRBV11-1	few	.	TRBJ1-3	TGTGCCAGCAGCAACGGCCTCTCTGGAAACACCATATATTTT	CASSNGLSGNTIYF
TRBV12-5	.	.	TRBJ1-3	TGTGCTAGTGGTTTGCCTCAGGGCGGGAGCTCTGGAAACACCATATATTTT	CASGLPQGGSSGNTIYF
TRBV19	.	.	TRBJ1-5	TGTGCCAGCGGGGATCCGACAGGATTAGGTCAGCCCCAGCATTTT	CASGDPTGLGQPQHF
TRBV7-8	.	TRBD1	TRBJ2-7	TGTGCCAGCAGCTTAGTGGGACCGGGACAGGGGTTTCCATCCTACGAGCAGTACTTC	CASSLVGPGQGFPSYEQYF